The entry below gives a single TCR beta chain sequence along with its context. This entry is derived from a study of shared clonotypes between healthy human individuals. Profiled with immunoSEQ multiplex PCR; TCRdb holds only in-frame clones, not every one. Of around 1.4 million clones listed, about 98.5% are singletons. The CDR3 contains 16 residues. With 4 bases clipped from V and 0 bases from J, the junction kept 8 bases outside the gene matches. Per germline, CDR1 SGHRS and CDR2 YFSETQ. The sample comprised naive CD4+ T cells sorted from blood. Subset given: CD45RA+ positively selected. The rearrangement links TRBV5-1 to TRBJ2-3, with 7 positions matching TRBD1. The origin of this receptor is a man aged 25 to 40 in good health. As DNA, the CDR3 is TGCGCCAGCAGCGGGAACAGGGGCACTAGCACAGATACGCAGTATTTT. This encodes CASSGNRGTSTDTQYF.